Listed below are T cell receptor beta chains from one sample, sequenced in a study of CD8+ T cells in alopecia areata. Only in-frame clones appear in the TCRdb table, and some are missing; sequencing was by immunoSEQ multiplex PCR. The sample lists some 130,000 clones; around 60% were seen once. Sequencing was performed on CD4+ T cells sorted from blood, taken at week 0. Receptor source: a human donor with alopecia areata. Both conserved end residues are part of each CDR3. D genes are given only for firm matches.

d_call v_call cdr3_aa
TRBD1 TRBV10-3 CAIRAGTGGSYEQYF
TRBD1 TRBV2 CASRKEQGMNTEAFF
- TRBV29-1 CSVYPGITNYGYTF
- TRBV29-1 CSGGRSEKNTEAFF
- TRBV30 CAWSHGQGGNQPQHF
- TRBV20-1 CSAISGQF
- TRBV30 CAWSLLGDQPQHF
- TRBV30 CAWSPGANGYTF
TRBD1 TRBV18 CASSQGQGSANYGYTF
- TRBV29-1 CSASQGLTGELFF
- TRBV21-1 CASSQVIRERSYEQYF
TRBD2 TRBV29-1 CSVVRLAGGYNEQFF
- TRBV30 CAWKKANYGYTF
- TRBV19 CASRPTGPGPQHF
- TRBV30 CAWSAGGNQPQHF
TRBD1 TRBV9 CASSVGRGPIEAFF
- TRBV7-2 CASSLRGRDQPQHF
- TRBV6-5 CASSYGSGGRNEQFF
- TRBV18 CASSPEAAGEKLFF
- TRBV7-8 CASSLGPPPWSEQYF
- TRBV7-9 CASSLNADTQYF
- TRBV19 CASSRQRTDYEQYF
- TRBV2 CASSEDGSLLQYF